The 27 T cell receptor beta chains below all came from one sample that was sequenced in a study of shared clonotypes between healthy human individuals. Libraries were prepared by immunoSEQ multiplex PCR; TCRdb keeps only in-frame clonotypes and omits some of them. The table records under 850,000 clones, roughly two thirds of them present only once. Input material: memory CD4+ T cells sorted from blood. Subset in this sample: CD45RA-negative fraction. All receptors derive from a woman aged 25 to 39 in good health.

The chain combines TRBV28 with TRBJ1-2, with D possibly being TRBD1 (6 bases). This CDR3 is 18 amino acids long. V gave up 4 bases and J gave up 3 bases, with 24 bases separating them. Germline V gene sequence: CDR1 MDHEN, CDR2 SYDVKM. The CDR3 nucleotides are TGTGCCAGCAGTTCTACCCTTGGAGGGGGGAAATGGCACTATGGCTACACCTTC. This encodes CASSSTLGGGKWHYGYTF.

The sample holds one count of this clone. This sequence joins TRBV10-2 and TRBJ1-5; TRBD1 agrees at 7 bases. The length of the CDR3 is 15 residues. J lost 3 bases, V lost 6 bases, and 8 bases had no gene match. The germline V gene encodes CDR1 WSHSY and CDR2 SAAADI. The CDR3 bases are TGCGCCAGCAGCGATTCAGACAGGGCCAATCAGCCCCAGCATTTT. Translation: CASSDSDRANQPQHF.

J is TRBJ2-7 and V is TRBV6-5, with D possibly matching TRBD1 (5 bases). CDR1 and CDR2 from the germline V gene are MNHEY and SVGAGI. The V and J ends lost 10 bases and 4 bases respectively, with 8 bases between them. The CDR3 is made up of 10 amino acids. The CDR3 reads CATDSYEQYF. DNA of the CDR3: TGTGCCACAGACAGTTACGAGCAGTACTTC.

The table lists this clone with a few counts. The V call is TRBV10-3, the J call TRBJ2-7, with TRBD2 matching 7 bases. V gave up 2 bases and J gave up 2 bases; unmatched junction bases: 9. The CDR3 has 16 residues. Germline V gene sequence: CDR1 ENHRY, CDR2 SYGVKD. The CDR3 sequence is CAISEPPGGETYEQYF. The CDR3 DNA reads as TGTGCCATCAGTGAGCCCCCGGGAGGAGAGACCTACGAGCAGTACTTC.

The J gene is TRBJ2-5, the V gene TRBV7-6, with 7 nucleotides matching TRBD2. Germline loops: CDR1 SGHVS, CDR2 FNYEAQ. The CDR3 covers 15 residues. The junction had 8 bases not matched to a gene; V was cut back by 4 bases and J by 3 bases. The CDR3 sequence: CASSWGGGKEETQYF. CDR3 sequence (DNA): TGTGCCAGCAGCTGGGGGGGAGGGAAAGAAGAGACCCAGTACTTC.

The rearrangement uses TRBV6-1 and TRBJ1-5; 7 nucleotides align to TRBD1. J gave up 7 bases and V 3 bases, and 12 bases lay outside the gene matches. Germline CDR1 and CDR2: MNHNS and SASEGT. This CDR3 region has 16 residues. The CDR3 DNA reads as TGTGCCAGCAGTGATATTGTGACAGGGCGGTGGCAGCCCCAGCATTTT. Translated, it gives CASSDIVTGRWQPQHF.

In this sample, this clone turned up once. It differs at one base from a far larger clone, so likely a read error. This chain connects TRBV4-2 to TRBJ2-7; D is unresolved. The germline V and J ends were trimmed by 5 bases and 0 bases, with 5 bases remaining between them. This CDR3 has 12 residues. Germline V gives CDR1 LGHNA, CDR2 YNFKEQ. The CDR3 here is CASSFSSYEQYF. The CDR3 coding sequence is TGTGCCAGCAGCTTTAGCTCCTACGAGCAGTACTTC.

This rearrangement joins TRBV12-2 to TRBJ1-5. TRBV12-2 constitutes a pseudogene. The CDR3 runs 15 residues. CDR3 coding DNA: TGTGCAAGTCGCTTACCGGAGGGACTGGACCAGCCCCAGCATTTT. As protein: CASRLPEGLDQPQHF.

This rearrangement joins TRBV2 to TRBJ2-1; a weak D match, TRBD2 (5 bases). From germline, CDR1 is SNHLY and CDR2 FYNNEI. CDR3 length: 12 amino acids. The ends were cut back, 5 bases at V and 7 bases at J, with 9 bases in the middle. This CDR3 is CASSRTGNEQFF. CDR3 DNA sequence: TGTGCCAGCAGTCGGACTGGTAATGAGCAGTTCTTC.

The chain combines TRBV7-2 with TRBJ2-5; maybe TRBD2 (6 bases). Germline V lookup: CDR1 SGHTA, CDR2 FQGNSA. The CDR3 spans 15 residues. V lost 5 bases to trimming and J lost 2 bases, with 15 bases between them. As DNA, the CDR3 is TGTGCCAGCAGCCCGATGGGGACTCCACAAGAGACCCAGTACTTC. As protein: CASSPMGTPQETQYF.

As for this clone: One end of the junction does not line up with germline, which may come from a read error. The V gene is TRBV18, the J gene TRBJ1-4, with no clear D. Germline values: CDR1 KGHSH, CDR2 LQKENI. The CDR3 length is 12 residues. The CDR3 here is CASSPTGGPTIF. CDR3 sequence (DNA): TGTGCCAGCTCACCAACCGGCGGACCTACAATCTTT.

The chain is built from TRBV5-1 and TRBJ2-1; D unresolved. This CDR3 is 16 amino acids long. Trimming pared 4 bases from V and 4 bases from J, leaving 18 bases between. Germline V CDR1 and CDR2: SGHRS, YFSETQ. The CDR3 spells CASSLRAGARYNEQFF. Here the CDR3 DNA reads TGCGCCAGCAGCCTAAGAGCCGGAGCCCGATACAATGAGCAGTTCTTC.

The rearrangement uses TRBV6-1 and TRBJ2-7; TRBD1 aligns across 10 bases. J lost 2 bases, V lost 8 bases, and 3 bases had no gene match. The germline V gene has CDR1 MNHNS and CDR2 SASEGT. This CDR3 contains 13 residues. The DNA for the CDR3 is TGTGCCAGCCGGGACAGGGGACCCTACGAGCAGTACTTC. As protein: CASRDRGPYEQYF.

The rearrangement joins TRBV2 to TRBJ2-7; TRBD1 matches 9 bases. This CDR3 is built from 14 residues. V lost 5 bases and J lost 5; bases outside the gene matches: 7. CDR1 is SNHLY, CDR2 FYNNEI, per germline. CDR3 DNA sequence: TGTGCCAGCAGTATACCGGGACAGGGTCACGAGCAGTACTTC. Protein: CASSIPGQGHEQYF.

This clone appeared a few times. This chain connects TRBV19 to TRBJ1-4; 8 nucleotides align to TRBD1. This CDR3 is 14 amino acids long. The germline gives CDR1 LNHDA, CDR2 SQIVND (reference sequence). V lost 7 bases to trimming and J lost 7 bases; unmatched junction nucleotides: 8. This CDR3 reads CASNVRGRSEKLFF. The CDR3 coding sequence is TGTGCCAGTAACGTCAGGGGGCGTAGTGAAAAACTGTTTTTT. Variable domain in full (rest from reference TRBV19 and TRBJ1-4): DGGITQSPKYLFRKEGQNVTLSCEQNLNHDAMYWYRQDPGQGLRLIYYSQIVNDFQKGDIAEGYSVSREKKESFPLTVTSAQKNPTAFYLCASNVRGRSEKLFFGSGTQLSVL.

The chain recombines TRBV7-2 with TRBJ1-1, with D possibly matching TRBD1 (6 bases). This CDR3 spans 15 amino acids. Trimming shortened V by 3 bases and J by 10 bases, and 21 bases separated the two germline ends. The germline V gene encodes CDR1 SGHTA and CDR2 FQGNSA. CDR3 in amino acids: CASSLAPEGGTRAFF. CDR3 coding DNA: TGTGCCAGCAGCTTGGCACCCGAGGGGGGGACCCGAGCTTTCTTT.

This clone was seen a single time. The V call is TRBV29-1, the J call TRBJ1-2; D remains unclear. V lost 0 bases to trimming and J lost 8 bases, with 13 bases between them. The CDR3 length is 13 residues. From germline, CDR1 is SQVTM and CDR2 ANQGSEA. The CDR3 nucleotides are TGCAGCGTTGAAGATGGGGAGGCTCGGGGCTACACCTTC. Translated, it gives CSVEDGEARGYTF.

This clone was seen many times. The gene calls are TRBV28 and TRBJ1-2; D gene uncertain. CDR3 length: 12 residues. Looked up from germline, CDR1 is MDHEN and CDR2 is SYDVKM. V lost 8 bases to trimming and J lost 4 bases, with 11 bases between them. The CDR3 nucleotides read TGTGCCAGCGCCGTTGCGGGCTATGGCTACACCTTC. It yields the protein CASAVAGYGYTF.

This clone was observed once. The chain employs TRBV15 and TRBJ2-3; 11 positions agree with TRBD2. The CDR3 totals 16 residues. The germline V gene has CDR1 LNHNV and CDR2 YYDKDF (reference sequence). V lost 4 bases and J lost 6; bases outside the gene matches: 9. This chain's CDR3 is CATSTRLAGPLDTQYF. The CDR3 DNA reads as TGTGCCACCAGCACCAGACTAGCGGGGCCGCTGGATACGCAGTATTTT. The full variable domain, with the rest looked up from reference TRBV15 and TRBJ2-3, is DAMVIQNPRYQVTQFGKPVTLSCSQTLNHNVMYWYQQKSSQAPKLLFHYYDKDFNNEADTPDNFQSRRPNTSFCFLDIRSPGLGDTAMYLCATSTRLAGPLDTQYFGPGTRLTVL.

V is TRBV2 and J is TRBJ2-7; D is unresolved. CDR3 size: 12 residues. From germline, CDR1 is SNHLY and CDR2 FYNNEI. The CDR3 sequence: CAPGLPSYEQYF. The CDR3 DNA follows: TGTGCGCCCGGTCTGCCTTCCTACGAGCAGTACTTC.

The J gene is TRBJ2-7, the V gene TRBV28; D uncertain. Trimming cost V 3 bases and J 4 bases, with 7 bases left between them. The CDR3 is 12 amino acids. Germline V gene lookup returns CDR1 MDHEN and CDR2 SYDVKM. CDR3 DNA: TGTGCCAGCAGTTTGTCCAAATACGAGCAGTACTTC. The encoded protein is CASSLSKYEQYF.

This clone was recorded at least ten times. The CDR3 nucleotides are TGCGCCAGCAGCCAACCGGCTTGGCCCTACAATGAGCAGTTCTTC. Amino acids: CASSQPAWPYNEQFF. The chain employs TRBV4-1 and TRBJ2-1; D remains ambiguous. This CDR3 is built from 15 residues. Germline CDR1 and CDR2: MGHRA and YSYEKL. Between the trimmed V and J ends, which lost 2 bases and 2 bases, there was a span of 10 bases.

CDR3 region: CASTRQGGESSYEQYF. The CDR3 DNA sequence: TGTGCCAGCACAAGACAGGGGGGCGAGAGCTCCTACGAGCAGTACTTC. V is TRBV28 and J is TRBJ2-7; TRBD1 agrees at 9 bases. The V segment lost 7 bases and the J segment 0 bases; nucleotides outside the gene matches: 10. Germline V gene lookup returns CDR1 MDHEN and CDR2 SYDVKM. The CDR3 is made up of 16 amino acids.

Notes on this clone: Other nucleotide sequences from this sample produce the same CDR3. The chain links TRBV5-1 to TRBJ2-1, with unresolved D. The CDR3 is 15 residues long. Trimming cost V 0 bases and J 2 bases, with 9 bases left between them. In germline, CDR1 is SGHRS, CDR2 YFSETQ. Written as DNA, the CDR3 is TGCGCCAGCAGCTTGGGCACCGGGCCCTACAATGAGCAGTTCTTC. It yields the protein CASSLGTGPYNEQFF.

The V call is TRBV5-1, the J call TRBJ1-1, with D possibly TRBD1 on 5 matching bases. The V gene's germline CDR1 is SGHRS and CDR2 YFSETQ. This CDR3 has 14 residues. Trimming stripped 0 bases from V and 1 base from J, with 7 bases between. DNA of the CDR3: TGCGCCAGCAGCTTGGTGGGGCGGAACACTGAAGCTTTCTTT. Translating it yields CASSLVGRNTEAFF.

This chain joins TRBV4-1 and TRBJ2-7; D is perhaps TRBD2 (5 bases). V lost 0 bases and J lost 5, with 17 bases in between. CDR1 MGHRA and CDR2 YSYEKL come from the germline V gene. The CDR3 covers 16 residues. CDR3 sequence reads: CASSQDPGGPKDEQYF. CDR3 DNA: TGCGCCAGCAGCCAAGATCCGGGCGGGCCGAAAGACGAGCAGTACTTC.

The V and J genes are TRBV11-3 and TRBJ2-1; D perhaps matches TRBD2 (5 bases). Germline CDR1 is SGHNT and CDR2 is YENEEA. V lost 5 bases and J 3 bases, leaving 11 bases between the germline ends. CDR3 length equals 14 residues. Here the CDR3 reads CASSPVGSYNEQFF. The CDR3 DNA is TGTGCCAGCAGCCCAGTAGGGAGCTACAATGAGCAGTTCTTC.